A selection of T cell receptor beta chains follows, all from one sample in a study of blood T cells in healthy people across ages. Via MiXCR, TCRdb re-called the 5' RACE reads, giving one row per CDR3 protein. This sample carries roughly 570,000 distinct CDR3 sequences, 27% of them seen once, and the ten largest clones take about 18%. Sequencing input: blood. Every receptor here comes from a woman aged 70-85 years in good health. Each CDR3 is given with its conserved first and last residue. D genes are given only for firm matches. For some rows the clone size is stated as once, few or many, or as a class when expanded; others skip it.

>TRBJ1-4|TRBD1|TRBV19|few
CASSMEATGNYEKLFF
TGTGCCAGTAGTATGGAGGCGACAGGGAATTATGAAAAACTGTTTTTT
>TRBJ2-5|NA|TRBV7-2|few
CASSPQSGVGEQYF
TGTGCCAGCAGCCCCCAGTCGGGGGTGGGGGAGCAGTACTTC
>TRBJ1-4|NA|TRBV12-5|NA
CASGSTDLATNEKLFF
TGTGCTAGTGGTTCTACAGACCTTGCAACTAATGAAAAACTGTTTTTT
>TRBJ2-2|NA|TRBV5-1|NA
CASTEAATLAAGELFF
TGCGCCAGCACGGAGGCAGCCACACTAGCTGCCGGGGAGCTGTTTTTT
>TRBJ1-1|NA|TRBV4-3|few
CASSQDRISEAFF
TGCGCCAGCAGCCAAGATAGGATCTCTGAAGCTTTCTTT
>TRBJ2-5|NA|TRBV24-1|many
CATSDTRGAGETQYF
TGTGCCACCAGTGACACTCGGGGGGCCGGAGAGACCCAGTACTTC
>TRBJ1-4|NA|TRBV18|NA
CASSYRQEVNEKLFF
TGTGCCAGCTCGTATCGACAGGAAGTTAATGAAAAACTGTTTTTT
>TRBJ1-2|TRBD1|TRBV6-6|few
CASTRQGGRNYGYTF
TGTGCCAGCACCCGACAGGGAGGACGGAACTATGGCTACACCTTC
>TRBJ2-7|NA|TRBV20-1|few
CSAGKGSPPYEQYF
TGCAGTGCCGGAAAGGGGTCGCCACCCTACGAGCAGTACTTC
>TRBJ2-5|NA|TRBV20-1|few
CSARDSRVQETQYF
TGCAGTGCTAGAGATAGCAGGGTCCAAGAGACCCAGTACTTC
>TRBJ2-1|NA|TRBV11-3|NA
CASSLGRARQSEQFF
TGTGCCAGCAGCTTAGGCAGGGCCCGTCAGTCTGAGCAGTTCTTC
>TRBJ2-5|NA|TRBV29-1|few
CSVDRVLAETQYF
TGCAGCGTTGATCGGGTACTTGCTGAGACCCAGTACTTC
>TRBJ2-1|TRBD2|TRBV7-2|few
CASTRNGRGGDNEQFF
TGTGCCAGCACGCGCAATGGGCGGGGGGGAGACAATGAGCAGTTCTTC
>TRBJ2-7|TRBD1|TRBV18|NA
CASSPGTGGDYEQYF
TGTGCCAGCTCGCCCGGGACAGGGGGCGATTACGAGCAGTACTTC
>TRBJ2-3|NA|TRBV7-9|NA
CASSVGWGGRSTDTQYF
TGTGCCAGCAGCGTCGGATGGGGGGGCCGGAGCACAGATACGCAGTATTTT
>TRBJ2-1|NA|TRBV10-3|NA
CAISESQGTYNEQFF
TGTGCCATCAGTGAGTCCCAGGGCACCTACAATGAGCAGTTCTTC
>TRBJ2-6|TRBD2|TRBV19|few
CASSPNLLAGGLANVLTF
TGTGCCAGTAGTCCCAACCTACTAGCGGGGGGGCTGGCCAACGTCCTGACTTTC
>TRBJ2-1|NA|TRBV3-1|NA
CASSQVSWNYNEQFF
TGTGCCAGCAGCCAAGTGAGTTGGAACTACAATGAGCAGTTCTTC
>TRBJ2-1|TRBD1|TRBV20-1|few
CSARSDRGSYNEQFF
TGCAGTGCTAGGTCGGACAGGGGTTCCTACAATGAGCAGTTCTTC
>TRBJ2-3|NA|TRBV4-2|few
CASTPGPRSTDTQYF
TGTGCCAGCACCCCCGGGCCAAGAAGCACAGATACGCAGTATTTT
>TRBJ2-5|TRBD1|TRBV5-1|NA
CASSLAGTGAETQYF
TGCGCCAGCAGCTTGGCCGGGACAGGCGCCGAGACCCAGTACTTC
>TRBJ1-5|NA|TRBV20-1|NA
CSATQTGPRNNQPQHF
TGCAGTGCTACCCAGACAGGCCCAAGAAATAATCAGCCCCAGCATTTT
>TRBJ2-2|NA|TRBV4-3|NA
CASSQEGFGGELFF
TGCGCCAGCAGCCAAGAGGGGTTCGGCGGGGAGCTGTTTTTT
>TRBJ2-5|TRBD2|TRBV3-1|few
CASSQGLAGAGETQYF
TGTGCCAGCAGCCAAGGACTAGCGGGGGCCGGGGAGACCCAGTACTTC
>TRBJ2-5|NA|TRBV13|NA
CASSTGPRGSETQYF
TGTGCCAGCAGCACGGGGCCCCGAGGGTCTGAGACCCAGTACTTC
>TRBJ1-1|NA|TRBV5-1|few
CASTPNPGARNTEAFF
TGCGCCAGCACCCCAAACCCTGGGGCCAGAAACACTGAAGCTTTCTTT
>TRBJ2-1|NA|TRBV2|few
CASMSWAYNEQFF
TGTGCCAGCATGTCTTGGGCCTACAATGAGCAGTTCTTC
>TRBJ1-1|NA|TRBV12-5|NA
CASGYGTANTEAFF
TGTGCTAGTGGTTACGGGACGGCGAACACTGAAGCTTTCTTT
>TRBJ2-1|NA|TRBV20-1|NA
CSASRETNEQFF
TGCAGTGCTAGTCGTGAGACCAATGAGCAGTTCTTC
>TRBJ1-2|NA|TRBV7-2|NA
CASSWMDSLYGYTF
TGTGCCAGCAGCTGGATGGACAGTCTCTATGGCTACACCTTC
>TRBJ2-4|TRBD2|TRBV6-1|NA
CAGSSPGPGGKNIQYF
TGTGCCGGCAGCAGCCCGGGCCCGGGAGGCAAAAACATTCAGTACTTC
>TRBJ1-1|NA|TRBV7-2|few
CASSLLGSGAFF
TGTGCCAGCAGCTTATTGGGGTCTGGTGCTTTCTTT
>TRBJ1-4|NA|TRBV12-3/TRBV12-4|few
CASSLGDFNEKLFF
TGTGCCAGCAGTTTAGGGGACTTTAATGAAAAACTGTTTTTT
>TRBJ2-3|NA|TRBV24-1|few
CATSDGGTDTQYF
TGTGCCACCAGTGATGGGGGGACAGATACGCAGTATTTT
>TRBJ1-4|TRBD1|TRBV25-1|few
CASSELSGTGVEKLFF
TGTGCCAGCAGTGAATTGTCCGGGACAGGGGTTGAAAAACTGTTTTTT
>TRBJ1-1|NA|TRBV7-2|NA
CASSLTRTFTEAFF
TGTGCCAGCAGCTTAACCCGGACATTCACTGAAGCTTTCTTT
>TRBJ2-7|NA|TRBV6-6|NA
CASKDFPYEQYF
TGTGCCAGCAAGGATTTCCCCTACGAGCAGTACTTC
>TRBJ2-6|NA|TRBV7-2|many
CASSLAVPGVLTF
TGTGCCAGCAGCTTAGCGGTCCCAGGCGTCCTGACTTTC
>TRBJ1-2|NA|TRBV20-1|NA
CSARDEVMSYGYTF
TGCAGTGCTAGGGATGAAGTAATGAGCTATGGCTACACCTTC
>TRBJ2-4|TRBD2|TRBV4-2|NA
CASSPRRNSGGLNNTQYF
TGTGCCAGCAGCCCTAGGCGGAATAGCGGGGGCTTAAATAACACTCAGTACTTC
>TRBJ1-1|NA|TRBV6-4|NA
CASSDGDGGAFF
TGTGCCAGCAGTGACGGTGATGGAGGAGCTTTCTTT
>TRBJ2-3|NA|TRBV5-1|NA
CASSLLGRDTQYF
TGCGCCAGCAGCTTGCTGGGAAGAGATACGCAGTATTTT
>TRBJ2-1|NA|TRBV29-1|NA
CSVAPSLYNEQFF
TGCAGCGTTGCACCCTCCTTATACAATGAGCAGTTCTTC
>TRBJ1-5|NA|TRBV10-3|NA
CAISENSAGNQPQHF
TGTGCCATCAGTGAGAATTCCGCCGGGAATCAGCCCCAGCATTTT
>TRBJ2-7|NA|TRBV24-1|few
CATSGSGPSRDEQYF
TGTGCCACCAGTGGCTCAGGCCCTAGTCGGGACGAGCAGTACTTC
>TRBJ2-1|TRBD2|TRBV6-1|NA
CASSEITAGGNEQFF
TGTGCCAGCAGTGAAATCACAGCGGGAGGCAATGAGCAGTTCTTC
>TRBJ1-2|TRBD1|TRBV12-3/TRBV12-4|NA
CASSLLETGYTF
TGTGCCAGCAGTTTACTAGAGACAGGGTACACCTTC
>TRBJ2-1|TRBD2|TRBV29-1|NA
CSVELLAGGYNEQFF
TGCAGCGTTGAACTACTAGCGGGGGGGTACAATGAGCAGTTCTTC
>TRBJ2-1|NA|TRBV7-2|few
CASSPRSTYNEQFF
TGTGCCAGCAGCCCCCGCTCGACCTACAATGAGCAGTTCTTC
>TRBJ1-2|NA|TRBV10-3|NA
CAISDKGDGYTF
TGTGCCATCAGTGATAAGGGAGATGGCTACACCTTC
>TRBJ2-1|TRBD2|TRBV7-9|few
CVSSLGGGGAKDEQFF
TGTGTCAGCAGCTTAGGAGGCGGGGGGGCCAAAGATGAGCAGTTCTTC
>TRBJ1-4|NA|TRBV20-1|few
CSANGQGEKLFF
TGCAGTGCTAACGGACAAGGTGAAAAACTGTTTTTT
>TRBJ2-7|TRBD1|TRBV12-3/TRBV12-4|few
CASSLSGTGAEQYF
TGTGCCAGCAGTTTATCCGGGACAGGGGCCGAGCAGTACTTC
>TRBJ1-2|TRBD1|TRBV13|many
CASSLRGGQAYGYTF
TGTGCCAGCAGCTTACGGGGGGGACAGGCCTATGGCTACACCTTC